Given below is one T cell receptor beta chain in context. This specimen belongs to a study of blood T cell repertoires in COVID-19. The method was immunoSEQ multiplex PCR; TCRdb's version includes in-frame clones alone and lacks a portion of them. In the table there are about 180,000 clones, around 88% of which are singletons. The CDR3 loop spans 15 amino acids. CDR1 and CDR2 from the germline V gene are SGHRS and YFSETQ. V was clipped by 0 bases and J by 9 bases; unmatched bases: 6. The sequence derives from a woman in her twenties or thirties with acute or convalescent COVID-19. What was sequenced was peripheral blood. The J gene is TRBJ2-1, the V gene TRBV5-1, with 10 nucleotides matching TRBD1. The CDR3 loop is CASSLEGQGFGEQFF. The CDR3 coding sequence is TGCGCCAGCAGCTTGGAGGGACAGGGGTTTGGTGAGCAGTTCTTC.